A selection of T cell receptor beta chains follows, all from one sample in a study of blood T cell repertoires in COVID-19. The repertoire was sequenced with immunoSEQ multiplex PCR; TCRdb's copy has only in-frame clones and lacks some. The sample has over 120,000 clones; around 73% are singletons. Material: peripheral blood. The source is a woman between 50 and 59 years old with active or convalescent COVID-19. Each CDR3 is given with its conserved first and last residue. A D gene is named only where the DNA matches it firmly. A clone size is listed for some rows: how often the clone was seen (once, few, many), or a class if it is expanded.

J: TRBJ2-3
V: TRBV7-9
size: .
D: TRBD2
DNA: TGTGCCAGCAGCCCGGGACTAGCGGGAGGGATAGATACGCAGTATTTT
CDR3: CASSPGLAGGIDTQYF

J: TRBJ1-1
V: TRBV30
size: .
D: .
DNA: TGTGCCTGGAGTGTCAGGGGCTGGAACACTGAAGCTTTCTTT
CDR3: CAWSVRGWNTEAFF

J: TRBJ2-3
V: TRBV19
size: once
D: TRBD1
DNA: TGTGCCAGTACACCACGGACAGGGGGCATTGGAGATACGCAGTATTTT
CDR3: CASTPRTGGIGDTQYF

J: TRBJ2-4
V: TRBV21-1
size: .
D: .
DNA: TGTGCCAGCAGCGAAAAGGCGGCCACCCATTCCCCGGACATTCAGTACTTC
CDR3: CASSEKAATHSPDIQYF

J: TRBJ2-5
V: TRBV9
size: once
D: .
DNA: TGTGCCAGCAGCACAGACAGCCAAGAGACCCAGTACTTC
CDR3: CASSTDSQETQYF

J: TRBJ1-2
V: TRBV14
size: .
D: .
DNA: TGTGCCAGCAGCCAAGATTCTCGGAGAGAGAACTATGGCTACACCTTC
CDR3: CASSQDSRRENYGYTF

J: TRBJ1-1
V: TRBV5-1
size: few
D: TRBD1
DNA: TGCGCCAGCAGCTCCGGGGGACAGCGGAACACTGAAGCTTTCTTT
CDR3: CASSSGGQRNTEAFF

J: TRBJ1-5
V: TRBV19
size: once
D: .
DNA: TGTGCCAGTGGGGAGGGCAATAGCAATCAGCCCCAGCATTTT
CDR3: CASGEGNSNQPQHF

J: TRBJ2-1
V: TRBV27
size: .
D: TRBD2
DNA: TGTGCCAGCAGTCCTAGCGGGGGGTACAATGAGCAGTTCTTC
CDR3: CASSPSGGYNEQFF

J: TRBJ1-1
V: TRBV6-5
size: few
D: .
DNA: TGTGCCAGCAGTTACACGGGGAACACTGAAGCTTTCTTT
CDR3: CASSYTGNTEAFF

J: TRBJ1-1
V: TRBV6-6
size: .
D: TRBD1
DNA: TGTGCCAGCAGGACTCATACAGGGGGCACTGAAGCTTTCTTT
CDR3: CASRTHTGGTEAFF

J: TRBJ2-6
V: TRBV5-1
size: few
D: .
DNA: TGCGCCAGCAGGGCGGCAGCTGGGGCCAACGTCCTGACTTTC
CDR3: CASRAAAGANVLTF

J: TRBJ1-2
V: TRBV30
size: .
D: .
DNA: TGTGCCTGGAGTGAACTCCCCGCGGACTATGGCTACACCTTC
CDR3: CAWSELPADYGYTF

J: TRBJ2-1
V: TRBV7-9
size: once
D: .
DNA: TGTGCCAGCAGCAGACTACAGGGTTCCAATGAGCAGTTCTTC
CDR3: CASSRLQGSNEQFF

J: TRBJ1-5
V: TRBV12-3/TRBV12-4
size: .
D: .
DNA: TGTGCCGTAAGAGATAGCAATCAGCCCCAGCATTTT
CDR3: CAVRDSNQPQHF

J: TRBJ2-1
V: TRBV7-2
size: .
D: TRBD2
DNA: TGTGCCAGCAGTTCGTACGGGGGGTACAATGAGCAGTTCTTC
CDR3: CASSSYGGYNEQFF

J: TRBJ2-7
V: TRBV6-5
size: once
D: .
DNA: TGTGCCAGCACCCGTGTGTGGGGGCAATACGAGCAGTACTTC
CDR3: CASTRVWGQYEQYF

J: TRBJ2-3
V: TRBV20-1
size: .
D: TRBD1
DNA: TGCAGTGCTAAACCGGGACAGAGGCAGTATTTT
CDR3: CSAKPGQRQYF

J: TRBJ2-7
V: TRBV2
size: .
D: .
DNA: TGTGCCAGCAGTGAAGCGCTTCGACAGCCGGGCGCCCAGCAGTACTTC
CDR3: CASSEALRQPGAQQYF

J: TRBJ1-1
V: TRBV19
size: few
D: TRBD1
DNA: TGTGCCAGTAGTTTCGCACAGGGGGGGTACGCGAACACTGAAGCTTTCTTT
CDR3: CASSFAQGGYANTEAFF

J: TRBJ1-6
V: TRBV6-5
size: few
D: TRBD1
DNA: TGTGCCAGCAGTCGGACAGGGATTAATTCACCCCTCCACTTT
CDR3: CASSRTGINSPLHF

J: TRBJ1-4
V: TRBV10-3
size: .
D: TRBD1
DNA: TGTGCCATCAGTGGGACAGGGAATGAAAAACTGTTTTTT
CDR3: CAISGTGNEKLFF

J: TRBJ1-2
V: TRBV4-2
size: .
D: .
DNA: TGTGCCAGCAGACCCAAAGCGGCGGCGGGGCACTATGGCTACACCTTC
CDR3: CASRPKAAAGHYGYTF

J: TRBJ2-3
V: TRBV7-9
size: .
D: .
DNA: TGTGCCAGCAGCCTGACGGCGGGGAACACAGATACGCAGTATTTT
CDR3: CASSLTAGNTDTQYF

J: TRBJ1-2
V: TRBV2
size: .
D: TRBD1
DNA: TGTGCCAGCAGCGAACAGGGGTCCCGGAGTGGCTACACCTTC
CDR3: CASSEQGSRSGYTF

J: TRBJ1-1
V: TRBV5-1
size: .
D: TRBD1
DNA: TGCGCCAGCAGCGTAACTCAGGGGGCTACTGAAGCTTTCTTT
CDR3: CASSVTQGATEAFF

J: TRBJ2-2
V: TRBV12-5
size: .
D: .
DNA: TGTGCTAGTGGTTTGGACGCTAGGAGGGGAGCCGGGGAGCTGTTTTTT
CDR3: CASGLDARRGAGELFF

J: TRBJ1-4
V: TRBV7-7
size: once
D: TRBD1
DNA: TGTGCTAGCAGCTTAGTATTCGACAGGGGGAATGAAAAACTGTTTTTT
CDR3: CASSLVFDRGNEKLFF

J: TRBJ2-7
V: TRBV7-2
size: .
D: TRBD2
DNA: TGTGCCAGCAGCCCCTGGACTAGCGGGGCGGCGGAGCAGTACTTC
CDR3: CASSPWTSGAAEQYF

J: TRBJ1-2
V: TRBV6-5
size: once
D: .
DNA: TGTGCCAGCAGGGTACTAAGGGGTGTCGGCTATGGCTACACCTTC
CDR3: CASRVLRGVGYGYTF

J: TRBJ2-2
V: TRBV24-1
size: .
D: .
DNA: TGTGCCACCGGCCCGAACACCGGGGAGCTGTTTTTT
CDR3: CATGPNTGELFF

J: TRBJ1-1
V: TRBV4-1
size: few
D: .
DNA: TGCGCCAGCAGCCAAGATCGGGGACAAATGAACACTGAAGCTTTCTTT
CDR3: CASSQDRGQMNTEAFF

J: TRBJ2-2
V: TRBV5-4
size: .
D: .
DNA: TGTGCCAGCAGCTTGGCCAACAGGCGGAACACCGGGGAGCTGTTTTTT
CDR3: CASSLANRRNTGELFF

J: TRBJ1-5
V: TRBV2
size: .
D: TRBD1
DNA: TGTGCCAGCAGCGGGACAGGGAGACGCAATCAGCCCCAGCATTTT
CDR3: CASSGTGRRNQPQHF